This paragraph covers one T cell receptor (beta chain) sequence. Only in-frame clones appear in the TCRdb table, and some are missing; sequencing was by immunoSEQ multiplex PCR. The sample includes a few hundred thousand clones, 75% to 90% of them seen just once. The data belong to a study of blood T cell repertoires in COVID-19. This CDR3 contains 16 residues. V dropped 5 bases and J dropped 2; count of bases not matched to a gene: 12. CDR1 is SGHVS and CDR2 is FQNEAQ in the germline V gene. Material: PBMCs or T cells enriched from blood (not recorded which). The TCR comes from a man in his forties who had recovered from COVID-19. The chain couples TRBV7-8 to TRBJ2-7; TRBD1 aligns across 7 bases. This CDR3 is CASSRRDAGGTYEQYF. The CDR3 region has the DNA TGTGCCAGCAGCCGCAGGGACGCAGGGGGAACCTACGAGCAGTACTTC.